A selection of T cell receptor beta chains follows, all from one sample in a study of neurological immune-mediated disorders. TCRdb analysed the 5' RACE reads with MiXCR anew, one entry per CDR3 protein. The sample consists of approximately 50,000 distinct CDR3 sequences, around 3.9% of them appearing once. Material for sequencing was PBMCs. All receptors come from a man aged 25 to 45 with multiple sclerosis. Both conserved end residues are part of each CDR3. D genes are given only for firm matches. Clone size is stated in some rows and not others, as once, few, many or a class when expanded.

D gene,J gene,V gene,clone size,CDR3 DNA,CDR3 protein
.,TRBJ1-2,TRBV7-3,many,TGTGCCAGCAGCCAAACCGGGACCGACGTCGGTGGCTACACCTTC,CASSQTGTDVGGYTF
.,TRBJ1-6,TRBV20-1,many,TGCAGTGCTAGAGGGTCAGGGGCTGATAATTCACCCCTCCACTTT,CSARGSGADNSPLHF
TRBD2,TRBJ2-5,TRBV15,many,TGTGCCACCAGGAATACTAGCGGGACTTATCAAGAGACCCAGTACTTC,CATRNTSGTYQETQYF
.,TRBJ2-1,TRBV20-1,many,TGCAGTGCTAGAGTAGTAGGCGAGCAGTTCTTC,CSARVVGEQFF
.,TRBJ2-2,TRBV5-1,few,TGCGCCAGCAGCTTGACAGTTAGCGGCCACACCGGGGAGCTGTTTTTT,CASSLTVSGHTGELFF
.,TRBJ2-1,TRBV18,.,TGTGCCAGCTCTCCGGAGGCTACCTACTCCTACAATGAGCAGTTCTTC,CASSPEATYSYNEQFF
.,TRBJ2-7,TRBV5-1,many,TGCGCCAGCAGCCGGGAAACGTCGTCCGAGCAGTACTTC,CASSRETSSEQYF
.,TRBJ2-1,TRBV5-1,many,TGCGCCAGCAGCTTGGAAGGGCACCTCTCCTACAATGAGCAGTTCTTC,CASSLEGHLSYNEQFF
TRBD1,TRBJ2-1,TRBV27,many,TGTGCCAGCAGTTTCGGGACAGGGGGGGAGAAGGAGCAGTTCTTC,CASSFGTGGEKEQFF
.,TRBJ2-4,TRBV7-2,many,TGTGCCAGCAGCTTCGGGACTTCTAACATTCAGTACTTC,CASSFGTSNIQYF
.,TRBJ1-2,TRBV5-8,many,TGTGCCAGCAGCTTCATCCTCGGCCACTATGGCTACACCTTC,CASSFILGHYGYTF
.,TRBJ2-7,TRBV29-1,many,TGCAGCGTTCAGGTAACATCCTACGAGCAGTACTTC,CSVQVTSYEQYF
.,TRBJ1-1,TRBV5-1,many,TGCGCCAGCAGCTCGGGTAGTTGGGATGTTTGGTACACTGAAGCTTTCTTT,CASSSGSWDVWYTEAFF
TRBD1,TRBJ1-1,TRBV10-3,few,TGTGCCATCGGACAGGGTGTCACTGAAGCTTTCTTT,CAIGQGVTEAFF
TRBD2,TRBJ2-1,TRBV20-1,medium-sized,TGCAGTGCCGCAGGGGCGGGAGGGCCGTTTGAGCAGTTCTTC,CSAAGAGGPFEQFF
TRBD1,TRBJ2-7,TRBV20-1,many,TGCAGCGCGGTGACGGGACAGTGGTCAGAGGAGCAGTACTTC,CSAVTGQWSEEQYF
TRBD1,TRBJ2-7,TRBV30,.,TGTGCCTGGAGTTCCCCGGGACAGGGAGTCCCCTACGAGCAGTACTTC,CAWSSPGQGVPYEQYF
.,TRBJ1-5,TRBV12-3/TRBV12-4,many,TGTGCCAGCAGTTTAGAGATCGGTCAGCCCCAGCATTTT,CASSLEIGQPQHF
.,TRBJ2-5,TRBV7-9,many,TGTGCCAGCAGCCCCCTATATGATTTCCGGACCCAGTACTTC,CASSPLYDFRTQYF
.,TRBJ2-3,TRBV5-1,many,TGCGCCAGCAGCTCGACGACAGCGTTGATCACAGATACGCAGTATTTT,CASSSTTALITDTQYF
.,TRBJ2-1,TRBV9,many,TGTGCCAGCAGCGTAGGCACCAACTCCTACAATGAGCAGTTCTTC,CASSVGTNSYNEQFF
TRBD1,TRBJ1-6,TRBV4-1,many,TGCGCCAGCAGCCAGGACCGGGACAGGGGTTCACCCCTCCACTTT,CASSQDRDRGSPLHF
.,TRBJ1-5,TRBV28,many,TGTGCCAGCAGTTTCATACATCAGCCCCAGCATTTT,CASSFIHQPQHF
TRBD1,TRBJ2-7,TRBV5-5,many,TGTGCCAGCACCGTACAGGGGAATTCCTACGAGCAGTACTTC,CASTVQGNSYEQYF
.,TRBJ1-1,TRBV5-1,many,TGCGCCAGCAACTCCGGGTTGAACACTGAAGCTTTCTTT,CASNSGLNTEAFF
.,TRBJ2-2,TRBV27,many,TGTGCCAGCAGTTCCACCCGGGGTCGAAGGAACACCGGGGAGCTGTTTTTT,CASSSTRGRRNTGELFF
.,TRBJ2-5,TRBV20-1,many,TGCAGTTATCCCCTGGGGGAGACCCAGTACTTC,CSYPLGETQYF
.,TRBJ1-2,TRBV5-1,few,TGCGCCAGCAGCTTGGCGACAGCCATCTATGGCTACACCTTC,CASSLATAIYGYTF
.,TRBJ2-1,TRBV20-1,many,TGCAGTGCTAGAATCGGACTTCCAGCGAGTTTTTACAATGAGCAGTTCTTC,CSARIGLPASFYNEQFF
TRBD1,TRBJ2-5,TRBV7-3,many,TGTGCCAGCAGGGGACAGGGGGCGGAGACCCAGTACTTC,CASRGQGAETQYF
.,TRBJ2-5,TRBV24-1,many,TGTGCCACCAGTGACGCCAGGGGAGACGGGGAGACCCAGTACTTC,CATSDARGDGETQYF
.,TRBJ1-5,TRBV10-3,many,TGTGCCATCAAAGAGGGATCGGAGCAGCCCCAGCATTTT,CAIKEGSEQPQHF
.,TRBJ2-6,TRBV3-1,many,TGTGCCAGCAGCCAAGGTGGTTTCTCTGGGGCCAACGTCCTGACTTTC,CASSQGGFSGANVLTF
.,TRBJ2-1,TRBV29-1,many,TGCAGCGTTTTGACTAGCTCCTACAATGAGCAGTTCTTC,CSVLTSSYNEQFF
.,TRBJ2-1,TRBV24-1,.,TGTGCCACCAGTGACGGGAAAAGGGACAATGGGCAGTTCTTC,CATSDGKRDNGQFF
.,TRBJ1-5,TRBV3-1,many,TGTGCCAGCAGCCCGCGGGGATCTCAACCCCAGCATTTT,CASSPRGSQPQHF
.,TRBJ1-1,TRBV20-1,many,TGCAGTGCTCCCCAAAGTACAGAGAACACTGAAGCTTTCTTT,CSAPQSTENTEAFF
.,TRBJ2-7,TRBV7-9,many,TGTGCCAGCAGCCTCCGGGGGTACGAGCAGTACTTC,CASSLRGYEQYF
.,TRBJ1-5,TRBV11-2,many,TGTGCCAGCAGCTTAGGGGTGGGCCAGCCCCAGAATTTT,CASSLGVGQPQNF
TRBD1,TRBJ1-1,TRBV7-9,many,TGTGCCAGCACCAGGGGGGACAGGGTGAACACTGAAGCTTTCTTT,CASTRGDRVNTEAFF
TRBD1,TRBJ1-4,TRBV4-1,many,TGCGCCAGCAGCCAATACGGGACAGGGGGTCGCGGGGATGAAAAACTGTTTTTT,CASSQYGTGGRGDEKLFF
.,TRBJ1-1,TRBV5-1,many,TGCGCCAGCAGCTTTGGACAGCTGAACACTGAAGCTTTCTTT,CASSFGQLNTEAFF
.,TRBJ1-1,TRBV3-1,many,TGTGCCAGCAGCCAACAGGGTTCGGCTTTCTTT,CASSQQGSAFF
.,TRBJ2-2,TRBV9,many,TGTGCCAGCAGCGTATGGGTAGGGGATAGCACCGGGGAGCTGTTTTTT,CASSVWVGDSTGELFF
TRBD2,TRBJ2-2,TRBV5-6,many,TGTGCCAGCAGCTTGGTCCAACTAGCGGGGGGGCGCGACACCGGGGAGCTGTTTTTT,CASSLVQLAGGRDTGELFF
.,TRBJ2-5,TRBV7-3,many,TGTGCCAGCAGCTTAGGCTCCCTCGCGGCCCAGTACTTC,CASSLGSLAAQYF
TRBD2,TRBJ2-3,TRBV12-3/TRBV12-4,many,TGTGCCAGCACCAAACATAGCGGGAGGACAACAGATACGCAGTATTTT,CASTKHSGRTTDTQYF
.,TRBJ2-7,TRBV30,.,TGTGCCCTAGGCCTCTACGAGCAGTACTTC,CALGLYEQYF
.,TRBJ1-1,TRBV7-2,many,TGTGCCAGCGTCGGGACAAACCAGCCAAACACTGAAGCTTTCTTT,CASVGTNQPNTEAFF
.,TRBJ2-7,TRBV14,many,TGTGCCAGCAGACCCTCGGGGTCCTACGAGCAGTACTTC,CASRPSGSYEQYF
.,TRBJ2-7,TRBV6-5,many,TGTGCCAGCAGTTACTCAGTAAACCCCTACGAGCAGTACTTC,CASSYSVNPYEQYF
.,TRBJ2-1,TRBV3-1,.,TGTGCCAGCAGCCTGAGAACAGACAATGAGCAGTTCTTC,CASSLRTDNEQFF
.,TRBJ2-2,TRBV5-1,many,TGCGCCAGCAGCTTAGGGACGGCGAACACCGGGGAGCTGTTTTTT,CASSLGTANTGELFF
.,TRBJ2-7,TRBV7-9,many,TGTGCCAGCAGCTTGGCAGGCAGGGGCTACGAGCAGTACTTC,CASSLAGRGYEQYF
TRBD1,TRBJ1-2,TRBV9,many,TGTGCCAGCAGCGTAAACAGGGGAGATGGCTACACCTTC,CASSVNRGDGYTF
TRBD2,TRBJ2-1,TRBV24-1,many,TGTGCCACCAGCACGACTAGCGGGAGGTTTGATGAGCAGTTCTTC,CATSTTSGRFDEQFF
TRBD2,TRBJ2-5,TRBV5-1,many,TGCGCCAGCACCCCCGGGGGGGTCCAAGAGACCCAGTACTTC,CASTPGGVQETQYF